What follows describes a single T cell receptor beta chain. In the original analysis: It was from reference gene primer amplification that nucleated cell counts were estimated. TCRdb's copy holds only in-frame clones and misses some; the assay was immunoSEQ multiplex PCR. The DNA gave D and trimming, while V, J and clone size come from that table. The table includes under 400,000 clones, approximately 86% detected once. The sample belongs to a study of blood T cell repertoires in COVID-19. As for the study in general: Samples came from the United States, Italy and Spain, spanning acute and convalescent COVID-19. The cDNA or gDNA used as material had been derived from T cells, B-cell-depleted T cells, or PBMCs.

There are 17 residues in the CDR3. Germline assignment: CDR1 LNHDA and CDR2 SQIVND (reference sequence). Trimming took 2 bases from V and 1 from J; bases not matched to a gene: 7. Participant reports of clinical history set cohort assignment. The receptor was isolated from a woman in her thirties or forties with acute COVID-19. The chain employs TRBV19 and TRBJ1-1, with 10 bases fitting TRBD1. Sequencing used PBMCs or T cells enriched from blood (not recorded which). The CDR3 spells CASSIIDRGRGNTEAFF. In nucleotides, the CDR3 is TGTGCCAGTAGTATAATTGACAGGGGGCGCGGGAACACTGAAGCTTTCTTT.